The 7 T cell receptor beta chains below all came from one sample that was sequenced in a study of early T cells in non-severe SARS-CoV-2 infection. Each CDR3 protein is one row after TCRdb ran MiXCR on the 5' RACE reads. In the table there are some 77,000 distinct CDR3 sequences, less than 20% of which are singletons. The sequencing sample was made of whole blood. The receptors were sampled from an adult who was a healthcare worker with PCR-confirmed SARS-CoV-2 infection or an uninfected control (not recorded which).

The V call is TRBV29-1, the J call TRBJ2-1; 8 positions agree with TRBD2. Germline-derived CDR1 and CDR2 are SQVTM and ANQGSEA. V shed 6 bases and J 6 bases; nucleotides not matched to a gene: 4. The CDR3 has 12 residues. DNA for the CDR3: TGCAGCGTCCCGGGACTAGGCAATGAGCAGTTCTTC. This sequence encodes CSVPGLGNEQFF.

The chain has TRBV12-2 and TRBJ1-3; TRBD1 is the table's D call, not checked against the DNA. TRBV12-2 is recorded as a pseudogene. The CDR3 loop spans 15 amino acids. The CDR3 sequence is CARPGGVFSGNTIYF. CDR3 bases: TGTGCAAGGCCCGGGGGAGTTTTCTCTGGAAACACCATATATTTT.

The genes are TRBV11-2 and TRBJ2-4, with TRBD1 as a possible D gene (6 bases). This CDR3 spans 15 amino acids. V shed 1 base and J shed 4 bases, with 11 bases lying between them. Germline V gene sequence: CDR1 SGHAT, CDR2 FQNNGV. The CDR3 spells CASSLGGQKKNIQYF. CDR3 DNA: TGTGCCAGCAGCTTAGGAGGACAGAAAAAAAACATTCAGTACTTC.

The chain carries TRBV5-5 and TRBJ1-2; 9 bases are shared with TRBD1. The CDR3 totals 16 residues. J gave up 6 bases and V 0 bases, and 9 bases lay outside the gene matches. Germline V lookup: CDR1 SGHKS, CDR2 YYEKEE (reference sequence). The CDR3 reads CASSLAGTGTSNGYTF. The CDR3 bases are TGTGCCAGCAGCTTGGCCGGGACAGGGACGTCCAATGGCTACACCTTC.

This clonotype was seen only a few times. The rearrangement links TRBV19 to TRBJ1-2; D is uncertain. The length of the CDR3 is 14 residues. The germline V gene has CDR1 LNHDA and CDR2 SQIVND (reference sequence). V lost 3 bases and J 4 bases, leaving 12 bases between the germline ends. Written as DNA, the CDR3 is TGTGCCAGTAGTATGCTCAAGCTTTTCTATGGCTACACCTTC. Its protein product is CASSMLKLFYGYTF.

The genes are TRBV29-1 and TRBJ2-3; 7 positions agree with TRBD2. The J segment lost 4 bases and the V segment lost 3 bases, leaving 7 bases of the junction unmatched. This CDR3 contains 14 residues. Germline-derived CDR1 and CDR2 are SQVTM and ANQGSEA. CDR3 amino acids: CSVDPGLTPDTQYF. Here the CDR3 DNA reads TGCAGCGTTGACCCGGGACTAACGCCAGATACGCAGTATTTT.

This clonotype was seen more than once but under ten times. V usage is TRBV5-4 and J usage is TRBJ2-3; TRBD1 aligns across 8 bases. Trimming at V came to 4 bases and at J to 2 bases, leaving 9 bases not matched to a gene. The CDR3 spans 16 residues. In germline, CDR1 is SGHNT, CDR2 YYREEE (reference sequence). The CDR3 here is CASSVTGGSYTDTQYF. The CDR3 bases are TGTGCCAGCAGCGTCACAGGGGGTTCCTACACAGATACGCAGTATTTT.